This section outlines one TCR beta chain sequence together with its context. This entry is derived from a study of blood T cell repertoires in COVID-19. The overall study: Collection of acute and convalescent COVID-19 samples took place in the United States, Italy and Spain.

The CDR3 is 13 residues long. CDR1 SGHTA and CDR2 FQGTGA come from the germline V gene. Trimming stripped 5 bases from V and 5 bases from J, with 12 bases between. The data were produced by immunoSEQ multiplex PCR, yet TCRdb's version contains in-frame clones alone and is incomplete. The data show some 250,000 clones, with approximately 85% seen just once and about 0.7% held by the top ten. Sequenced: peripheral blood. The V and J genes are TRBV7-3 and TRBJ2-5; tentatively, D is TRBD2 (6 bases). The TCR originated in a human donor in a cohort sampled during active COVID-19. The CDR3 loop reads CASSPVSGETQYF. The CDR3 DNA reads TGTGCCAGCAGCCCCGTAAGCGGGGAGACCCAGTACTTC.